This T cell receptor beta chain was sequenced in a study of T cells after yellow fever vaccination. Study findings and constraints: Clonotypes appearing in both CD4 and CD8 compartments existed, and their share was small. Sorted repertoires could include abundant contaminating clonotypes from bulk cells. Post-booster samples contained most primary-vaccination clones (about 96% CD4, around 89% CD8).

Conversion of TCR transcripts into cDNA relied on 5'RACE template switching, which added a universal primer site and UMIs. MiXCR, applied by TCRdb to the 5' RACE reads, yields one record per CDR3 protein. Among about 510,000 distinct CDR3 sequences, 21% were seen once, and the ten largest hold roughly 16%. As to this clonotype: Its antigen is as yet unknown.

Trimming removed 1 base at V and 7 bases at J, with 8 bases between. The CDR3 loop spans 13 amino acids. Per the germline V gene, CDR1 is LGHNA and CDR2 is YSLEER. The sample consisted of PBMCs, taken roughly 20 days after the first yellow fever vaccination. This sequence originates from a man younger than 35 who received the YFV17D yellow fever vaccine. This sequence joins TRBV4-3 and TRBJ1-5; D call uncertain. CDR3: CASSQGRAQPQHF. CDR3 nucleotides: TGCGCCAGCAGCCAAGGGAGGGCCCAGCCCCAGCATTTT.